This note documents a single TCR beta chain sequence. Its antigen remains unknown. Per the germline V gene, CDR1 is MNHEY and CDR2 is SVGAGI. V shed 6 bases, J shed 10 bases, and the junction held 9 bases outside the gene matches. This CDR3 region has 14 residues. The data stem from a study of T cells in localized non-small cell lung cancer. Data came from immunoSEQ multiplex PCR; TCRdb stores just in-frame clones and leaves some out. This table holds about 24,000 clones, about 90% found once. Study-level findings and limits: It was uninvolved adjacent lung that showed the highest T cell clonality, exceeding tumor. Within adjacent lung there appeared a median approximately 60 of the top 100 tumor clones.

The sequenced sample was peripheral blood, obtained before any cancer treatment. This receptor was obtained from a male donor aged 60 or older with stage I squamous cell lung carcinoma. The chain employs TRBV6-5 and TRBJ2-1; TRBD1 matches 10 bases. The CDR3 DNA sequence: TGTGCCAGCAGCCGGGACAGGGGACTAGGGGAGCAGTTCTTC. Residues: CASSRDRGLGEQFF.